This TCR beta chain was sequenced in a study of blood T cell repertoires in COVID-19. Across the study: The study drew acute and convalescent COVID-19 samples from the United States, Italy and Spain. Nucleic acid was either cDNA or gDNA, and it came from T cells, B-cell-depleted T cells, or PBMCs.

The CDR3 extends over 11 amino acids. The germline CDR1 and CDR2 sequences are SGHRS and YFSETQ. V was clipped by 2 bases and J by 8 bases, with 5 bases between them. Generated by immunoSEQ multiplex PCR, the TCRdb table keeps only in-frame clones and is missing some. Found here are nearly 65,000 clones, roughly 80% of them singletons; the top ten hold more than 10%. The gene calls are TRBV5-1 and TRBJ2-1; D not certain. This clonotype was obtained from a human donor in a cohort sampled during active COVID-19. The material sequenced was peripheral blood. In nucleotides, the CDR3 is TGCGCCAGCAGCTTTAATGATGAGCAGTTCTTC. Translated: CASSFNDEQFF.